These T cell receptor beta chains were read from a single sample in a study of blood T cell repertoires in COVID-19. The data were produced by immunoSEQ multiplex PCR, yet TCRdb's version contains in-frame clones alone and is incomplete. The sample shows about 120,000 clones, around 86% of them seen only once. The sequenced material came from peripheral blood. These TCRs come from a woman between 65 and 79 years old with acute or convalescent COVID-19. Both conserved end residues are part of each CDR3. The order of the fields is J gene, D gene, V gene, clone size, CDR3 protein, CDR3 DNA. The D gene is left open where the match is weak. The size entry is marked missing in some rows and otherwise reads once, few, many or a size class.

>TRBJ2-7|TRBD1|TRBV10-2|.
CASSTTGGGEQYF
TGCGCCAGCAGTACGACAGGGGGCGGCGAGCAGTACTTC
>TRBJ1-5|.|TRBV6-5|.
CASTGTGRPQHF
TGTGCCAGCACCGGAACGGGGAGACCCCAGCATTTT
>TRBJ2-6|TRBD1|TRBV27|.
CASGQGWANVLTF
TGTGCCAGCGGACAGGGTTGGGCCAACGTCCTGACTTTC
>TRBJ2-1|TRBD1|TRBV10-2|.
CASSGSGQGVYNEQFF
TGCGCCAGCAGTGGATCGGGACAGGGGGTCTACAATGAGCAGTTCTTC
>TRBJ1-4|.|TRBV10-3|.
CAIKDSGEKLFF
TGTGCCATCAAGGACAGCGGTGAAAAACTGTTTTTT
>TRBJ2-7|TRBD2|TRBV7-9|.
CASSTYGSGGYEQYF
TGTGCCAGCAGCACGTACGGATCGGGGGGGTACGAGCAGTACTTC
>TRBJ1-5|.|TRBV5-6|.
CASSFGQTILNQPQHF
TGTGCCAGCAGCTTCGGACAGACAATACTGAATCAGCCCCAGCATTTT
>TRBJ1-1|.|TRBV4-1|.
CASRQGRGRVKDTEAFF
TGCGCCAGCAGACAGGGACGAGGGCGGGTTAAGGACACTGAAGCTTTCTTT
>TRBJ2-7|TRBD1|TRBV30|.
CAWSVIDRGPEQYF
TGTGCCTGGAGTGTCATCGACAGGGGCCCCGAGCAGTACTTC
>TRBJ2-7|TRBD2|TRBV9|.
CASSVEGSGGAVPYEQYF
TGTGCCAGCAGCGTAGAGGGTAGCGGGGGAGCAGTTCCCTACGAGCAGTACTTC
>TRBJ2-1|TRBD1|TRBV24-1|.
CATSDLGQGKFNEQFF
TGTGCCACCAGTGACCTAGGACAGGGGAAGTTCAATGAGCAGTTCTTC
>TRBJ2-3|.|TRBV5-1|once
CASSLNTAGSTDTQYF
TGCGCCAGCAGCTTGAATACTGCGGGCAGCACAGATACGCAGTATTTT
>TRBJ1-2|TRBD1|TRBV6-5|.
CASTTASGGGYGYTF
TGTGCCAGCACCACCGCCTCAGGGGGCGGATATGGCTACACCTTC
>TRBJ2-1|TRBD2|TRBV5-4|.
CASSLPGRVGEQFF
TGTGCCAGCAGCTTGCCAGGGAGGGTGGGTGAGCAGTTCTTC
>TRBJ1-5|.|TRBV11-3|.
CASSFNRNQPQHF
TGTGCCAGCAGCTTCAACAGAAATCAGCCCCAGCATTTT
>TRBJ1-3|TRBD1|TRBV30|.
CAWGTGGVNTIYF
TGTGCCTGGGGGACAGGCGGAGTAAACACCATATATTTT
>TRBJ2-2|.|TRBV10-3|.
CAIGADGDTGELFF
TGTGCCATCGGCGCGGACGGGGACACCGGGGAGCTGTTTTTT
>TRBJ1-5|.|TRBV21-1|.
CASIARSRGRLNQPQHF
TGTGCCAGCATCGCCAGAAGCAGGGGGAGGCTCAATCAGCCCCAGCATTTT
>TRBJ1-1|.|TRBV5-4|.
CASSYQGNTEAFF
TGTGCCAGCAGCTATCAGGGGAACACTGAAGCTTTCTTT
>TRBJ1-1|.|TRBV6-1|few
CASSEGGNMNTEAFF
TGTGCCAGCAGTGAGGGGGGGAATATGAACACTGAAGCTTTCTTT
>TRBJ2-3|TRBD2|TRBV19|.
CASSIAGVSTDTQYF
TGTGCCAGTAGTATTGCGGGGGTAAGCACAGATACGCAGTATTTT
>TRBJ1-2|TRBD1|TRBV4-1|.
CASSQEGQGAGGYTF
TGCGCCAGCAGCCAAGAGGGACAGGGGGCAGGGGGCTACACCTTC
>TRBJ1-2|.|TRBV28|.
CASSLHQFLYGYTF
TGTGCCAGCAGTTTGCATCAGTTTCTCTATGGCTACACCTTC
>TRBJ1-1|TRBD1|TRBV23-1|.
CASSQPGQSDIEAFF
TGCGCCAGCAGTCAGCCGGGACAGTCGGACATTGAAGCTTTCTTT
>TRBJ1-2|TRBD1|TRBV19|.
CASSIGRGHGYTF
TGTGCCAGTAGTATCGGCAGGGGGCATGGCTACACCTTC
>TRBJ1-1|.|TRBV9|once
CASSVVGGYTEAFF
TGTGCCAGCAGCGTAGTGGGGGGATACACTGAAGCTTTCTTT
>TRBJ1-4|TRBD1|TRBV12-5|.
CASGPPDRPTNEKLFF
TGTGCTAGTGGCCCCCCGGACAGGCCAACTAATGAAAAACTGTTTTTT
>TRBJ1-2|.|TRBV2|.
CASSSPNGYTF
TGTGCCAGCAGTTCCCCCAATGGCTACACCTTC
>TRBJ1-4|TRBD1|TRBV9|once
CASSRGLREKLFF
TGTGCCAGCAGTAGGGGGCTTCGCGAAAAACTGTTTTTT
>TRBJ1-1|.|TRBV9|.
CASSASGYPEAFF
TGTGCCAGCAGCGCTTCGGGGTATCCTGAAGCTTTCTTT
>TRBJ1-1|.|TRBV7-9|.
CASSLERKAFF
TGTGCCAGCAGCTTGGAGCGCAAGGCTTTCTTT
>TRBJ1-1|.|TRBV4-1|.
CASRRAGQGLTEAFF
TGCGCCAGCAGGCGCGCCGGCCAGGGGCTCACTGAAGCTTTCTTT
>TRBJ1-2|.|TRBV6-1|.
CASSETYANYGYTF
TGTGCCAGCAGTGAAACATATGCTAACTATGGCTACACCTTC
>TRBJ2-3|.|TRBV5-1|.
CASSSGNRESTDTQYF
TGCGCCAGCAGCTCAGGCAACAGGGAAAGCACAGATACGCAGTATTTT
>TRBJ2-1|.|TRBV24-1|.
CATSEDSARDEQFF
TGTGCCACCAGTGAAGATTCCGCCCGGGATGAGCAGTTCTTC
>TRBJ1-2|.|TRBV3-1/TRBV3-2|few
CASSRGSNYGYTF
TGTGCCAGCAGCCGCGGCAGTAACTATGGCTACACCTTC
>TRBJ2-7|TRBD1|TRBV5-1|.
CASSEGTGGRTYEQYF
TGCGCCAGCAGCGAAGGGACAGGGGGGAGGACCTACGAGCAGTACTTC
>TRBJ1-1|.|TRBV29-1|few
CSVEGAMNTEAFF
TGCAGCGTTGAGGGGGCCATGAACACTGAAGCTTTCTTT
>TRBJ1-6|.|TRBV3-1/TRBV3-2|.
CASSQPGWGGDNSPLHF
TGTGCCAGCAGCCAACCAGGGTGGGGAGGGGATAATTCACCCCTCCACTTT
>TRBJ1-5|TRBD1|TRBV29-1|.
CSVGNRGYGQPQHF
TGCAGCGTTGGCAACAGGGGGTACGGTCAGCCCCAGCATTTT
>TRBJ2-7|.|TRBV27|.
CASSLTEAYEQYF
TGTGCCAGCAGCCTGACGGAGGCCTACGAGCAGTACTTC
>TRBJ2-5|TRBD2|TRBV3-1/TRBV3-2|.
CASSPPLAGGSGTQYF
TGTGCCAGCAGCCCCCCCCTAGCGGGGGGTTCAGGGACCCAGTACTTC
>TRBJ2-7|.|TRBV7-3|.
CASSLSQLGGSYEQYF
TGTGCCAGCAGCTTATCCCAGCTGGGGGGATCCTACGAGCAGTACTTC
>TRBJ1-3|.|TRBV5-1|once
CASSPPLEGRGNTIYF
TGCGCCAGCAGCCCACCCCTTGAGGGCAGGGGAAACACCATATATTTT
>TRBJ1-4|.|TRBV19|.
CASSEGVREKLFF
TGTGCCAGTAGTGAGGGAGTCCGGGAAAAACTGTTTTTT
>TRBJ2-3|TRBD1|TRBV27|.
CASTKMGTGSADTQYF
TGTGCCAGCACCAAAATGGGGACAGGGAGCGCAGATACGCAGTATTTT
>TRBJ1-2|.|TRBV2|.
CAQPPNYGYTF
TGTGCACAACCACCTAACTATGGCTACACCTTC
>TRBJ2-5|.|TRBV7-3|.
CASSSGSMGETQYF
TGTGCCAGCAGCTCCGGGTCCATGGGTGAGACCCAGTACTTC
>TRBJ1-2|TRBD1|TRBV28|.
CASRPGQGLWNYGYTF
TGTGCCAGCAGACCTGGACAGGGGTTGTGGAACTATGGCTACACCTTC
>TRBJ1-5|.|TRBV28|few
CASSFSRYSNQPQHF
TGTGCCAGCAGTTTTTCGAGGTATAGCAATCAGCCCCAGCATTTT
>TRBJ2-2|TRBD1|TRBV9|.
CASSAGQGATGELFF
TGTGCCAGCAGCGCTGGACAGGGGGCGACCGGGGAGCTGTTTTTT
>TRBJ2-5|TRBD2|TRBV2|few
CASSLTSGNQETQYF
TGTGCCAGCAGTTTGACTAGCGGTAACCAAGAGACCCAGTACTTC
>TRBJ2-7|.|TRBV7-2|.
CASSLVAGLTGEQYF
TGTGCCAGCAGCTTAGTTGCTGGCCTGACGGGCGAGCAGTACTTC
>TRBJ2-2|TRBD1|TRBV15|.
CATSRGDSFTGELFF
TGTGCCACCAGCAGAGGGGACAGTTTCACCGGGGAGCTGTTTTTT
>TRBJ2-1|.|TRBV14|.
CASSPGVYRYNEQFF
TGTGCCAGCAGCCCCGGAGTGTATAGGTACAATGAGCAGTTCTTC
>TRBJ1-1|TRBD1|TRBV29-1|.
CSVGNRGTEAFF
TGCAGCGTAGGGAACAGGGGCACTGAAGCTTTCTTT
>TRBJ1-2|.|TRBV7-9|once
CASSLAGNPGGYTF
TGTGCCAGCAGCTTAGCCGGGAACCCCGGCGGCTACACCTTC